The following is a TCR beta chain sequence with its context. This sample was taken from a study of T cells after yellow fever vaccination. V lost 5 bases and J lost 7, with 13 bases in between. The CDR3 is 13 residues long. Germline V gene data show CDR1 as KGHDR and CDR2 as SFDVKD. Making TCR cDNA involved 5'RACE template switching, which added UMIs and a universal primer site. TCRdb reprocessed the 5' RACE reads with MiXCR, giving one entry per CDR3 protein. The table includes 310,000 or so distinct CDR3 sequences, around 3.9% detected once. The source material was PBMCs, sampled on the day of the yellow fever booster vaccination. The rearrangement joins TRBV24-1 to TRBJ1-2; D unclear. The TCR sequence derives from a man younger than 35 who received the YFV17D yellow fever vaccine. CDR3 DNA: TGTGCCACCAGTGTGGGTACAGCCTTTGGCTACACCTTC. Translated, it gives CATSVGTAFGYTF.